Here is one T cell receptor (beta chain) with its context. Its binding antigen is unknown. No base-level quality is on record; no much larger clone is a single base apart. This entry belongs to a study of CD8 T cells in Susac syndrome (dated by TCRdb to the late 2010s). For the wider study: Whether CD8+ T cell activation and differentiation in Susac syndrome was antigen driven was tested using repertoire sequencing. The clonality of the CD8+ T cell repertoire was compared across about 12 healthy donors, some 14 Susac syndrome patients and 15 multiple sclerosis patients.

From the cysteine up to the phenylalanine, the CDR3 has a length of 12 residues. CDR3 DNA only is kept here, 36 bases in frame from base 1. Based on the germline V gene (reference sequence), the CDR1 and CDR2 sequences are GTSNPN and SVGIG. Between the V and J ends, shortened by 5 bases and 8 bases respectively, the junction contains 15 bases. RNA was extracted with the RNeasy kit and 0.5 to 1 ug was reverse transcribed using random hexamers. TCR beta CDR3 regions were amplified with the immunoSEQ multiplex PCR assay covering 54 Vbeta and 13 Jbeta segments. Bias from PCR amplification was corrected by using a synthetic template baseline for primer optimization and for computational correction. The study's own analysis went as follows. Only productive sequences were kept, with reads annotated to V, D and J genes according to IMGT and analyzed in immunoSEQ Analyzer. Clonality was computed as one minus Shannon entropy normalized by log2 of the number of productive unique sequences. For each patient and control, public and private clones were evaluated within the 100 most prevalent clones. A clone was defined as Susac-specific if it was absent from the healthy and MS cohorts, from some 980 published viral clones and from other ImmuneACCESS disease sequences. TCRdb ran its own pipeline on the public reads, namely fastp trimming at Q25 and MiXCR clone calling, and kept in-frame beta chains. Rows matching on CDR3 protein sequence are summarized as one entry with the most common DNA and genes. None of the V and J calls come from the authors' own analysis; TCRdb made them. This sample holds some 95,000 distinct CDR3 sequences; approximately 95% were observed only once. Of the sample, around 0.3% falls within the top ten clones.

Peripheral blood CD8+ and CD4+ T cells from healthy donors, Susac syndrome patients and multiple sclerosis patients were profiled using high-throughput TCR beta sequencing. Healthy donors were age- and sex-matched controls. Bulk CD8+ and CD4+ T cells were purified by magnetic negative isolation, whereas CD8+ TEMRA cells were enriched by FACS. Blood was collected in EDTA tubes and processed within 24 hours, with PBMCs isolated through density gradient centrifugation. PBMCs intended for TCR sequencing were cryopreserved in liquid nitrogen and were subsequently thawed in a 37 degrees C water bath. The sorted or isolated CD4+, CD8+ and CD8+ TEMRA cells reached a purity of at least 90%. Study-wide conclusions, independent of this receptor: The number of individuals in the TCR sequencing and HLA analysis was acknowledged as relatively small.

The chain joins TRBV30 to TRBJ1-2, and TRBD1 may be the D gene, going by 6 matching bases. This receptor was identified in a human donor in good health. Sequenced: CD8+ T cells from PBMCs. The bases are TGTGCCTGGGAACAGGGAGTATGGGGCTACACCTTC. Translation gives CAWEQGVWGYTF.